Listed below are T cell receptor beta chains from one sample, sequenced in a study of blood T cell repertoires in COVID-19. Sequencing was performed with immunoSEQ multiplex PCR; in TCRdb, only in-frame clones are kept and a portion is missing. The sample lists over 75,000 clones, around 86% occurring once. Specimen: peripheral blood. These receptors all come from a human donor in a cohort sampled during active COVID-19. Both conserved end residues are part of each CDR3. A D gene is named only where the DNA matches it firmly. Some rows mark clone size as missing; the rest say once, few, many or name a class of expanded clone.

D gene	clone size	V gene	J gene	CDR3 DNA	CDR3 protein
TRBD1	-	TRBV11-2	TRBJ1-4	TGTGCCAGCAGCCTAACAGGGGTAACGAGTGAAAAACTGTTTTTT	CASSLTGVTSEKLFF
TRBD2	-	TRBV7-2	TRBJ2-1	TGTGCCAGCAGCCGTCAAGCGGGACTCTACAATGAGCAGTTCTTC	CASSRQAGLYNEQFF
TRBD2	-	TRBV11-3	TRBJ2-1	TGTGCCAGCAGCTCGGCGGGAGGGCCTCGTGATTACAATGAGCAGTTCTTC	CASSSAGGPRDYNEQFF
-	-	TRBV4-1	TRBJ1-2	TGCGCCAGCAGCTACGACAGGCTCTCAAACTATGGCTACACCTTC	CASSYDRLSNYGYTF
-	-	TRBV6-5	TRBJ1-1	TGTGCCAGCAGTTATGTGGGCCTCAACACTGAAGCTTTCTTT	CASSYVGLNTEAFF
TRBD2	-	TRBV6-5	TRBJ2-7	TGTGCCAGCAGTTCGGGGGGGAGCTCCTACGAGCAGTACTTC	CASSSGGSSYEQYF
TRBD2	-	TRBV12-3/TRBV12-4	TRBJ2-5	TGTGCCAGAAAGCGGGAGTTGGCAGAGACCCAGTACTTC	CARKRELAETQYF
-	-	TRBV29-1	TRBJ1-1	TGCAGCGTTGACCCCCACGCGGGGCGCACTGAAGCTTTCTTT	CSVDPHAGRTEAFF
TRBD2	-	TRBV9	TRBJ2-7	TGTGCCAGCAGCGTAGACGGGGGGGCGCAAGAGCAGTACTTC	CASSVDGGAQEQYF
-	-	TRBV19	TRBJ2-3	TGTGCCAGTGGGGCTGCTGGCACAGATACGCAGTATTTT	CASGAAGTDTQYF
TRBD2	-	TRBV6-5	TRBJ2-5	TGTGCCAGCGGATTCGGGGGGGGGCCAACGACCCAGTACTTC	CASGFGGGPTTQYF
-	few	TRBV11-2	TRBJ1-5	TGTGCCAGCAGCTTAGCGTTCCAACATAGCAATCAGCCCCAGCATTTT	CASSLAFQHSNQPQHF
TRBD2	once	TRBV5-1	TRBJ2-3	TGCGCCAGCAGCTTCTCAGCTACTAGCGGGGGAGCAGATACGCAGTATTTT	CASSFSATSGGADTQYF
TRBD1	-	TRBV30	TRBJ1-2	TGTGCCTGGAGTCTTGGACAGGCAAGTGGCTACACCTTC	CAWSLGQASGYTF
-	-	TRBV24-1	TRBJ2-3	TGTGCCACCAGTGATCGAGCCACAGATACGCAGTATTTT	CATSDRATDTQYF
-	-	TRBV13	TRBJ2-1	TGTGCCAGCAGCTTATTGCGGGGGCCTTTAGACAATGAGCAGTTCTTC	CASSLLRGPLDNEQFF
TRBD1	medium-sized	TRBV11-3	TRBJ2-1	TGTGCCAGCAGCCCCGCCGGGACAGTCTACAATGAGCAGTTCTTC	CASSPAGTVYNEQFF
-	-	TRBV7-3	TRBJ2-2	TGTGCCAGCAGCTTAACTCAAGGGGAGCTGTTTTTT	CASSLTQGELFF
-	-	TRBV7-2	TRBJ1-1	TGTGCCAGCAGCTTAGCTCGGGGGACTGAAGCTTTCTTT	CASSLARGTEAFF
TRBD1	few	TRBV2	TRBJ1-6	TGTGCCAGCAGGGAGATCCCGGGACAGGCTAATTCACCCCTCCACTTT	CASREIPGQANSPLHF
TRBD2	few	TRBV2	TRBJ2-5	TGTGCCAGCAACAGACTAGCGGGGGGTTCAGTGACCCAGTACTTC	CASNRLAGGSVTQYF
-	-	TRBV5-4	TRBJ1-3	TGTGCCAGCAGCCCGCGGGGGGCCGGGGGAAACACCATATATTTT	CASSPRGAGGNTIYF
-	-	TRBV7-2	TRBJ1-1	TGTGCCAGCAGTCTGGACAGATTGAACACTGAAGCTTTCTTT	CASSLDRLNTEAFF
-	few	TRBV2	TRBJ2-7	TGTGCCAGCAGTGAAGCGTCCAGCGGGTCCTACGAGCAGTACTTC	CASSEASSGSYEQYF
TRBD1	-	TRBV5-6	TRBJ1-2	TGTGCCAGCAGCCCGGGGACAGGGGGCCTCTATGGCTACACCTTC	CASSPGTGGLYGYTF
-	-	TRBV5-5	TRBJ2-3	TGTGCCAGCAGCTTGACAGGGTGGCAGGATACGCAGTATTTT	CASSLTGWQDTQYF
TRBD2	-	TRBV11-3	TRBJ2-1	TGTGCCAGCAGGCTAGCGGGAGGGAATGAGCAGTTCTTC	CASRLAGGNEQFF
-	few	TRBV18	TRBJ1-1	TGTGCCAGCTCACCCGACAGCGCTGAAGCTTTCTTT	CASSPDSAEAFF
TRBD1	-	TRBV2	TRBJ1-4	TGTGCCAGCAGACGACAGGGTGGCAATGAAAAACTGTTTTTT	CASRRQGGNEKLFF
TRBD2	-	TRBV18	TRBJ2-3	TGTGCCAGCTCACCACGCACTAGCGGGGCTTACACAGATACGCAGTATTTT	CASSPRTSGAYTDTQYF
TRBD1	-	TRBV6-2/TRBV6-3	TRBJ2-3	TGTGCCAGCAGTTACAGGCCTCGGACAGGATCGGCAGATACGCAGTATTTT	CASSYRPRTGSADTQYF
-	-	TRBV19	TRBJ2-1	TGTGCCAGTAGAGTTACGTCGGGCAATGAGCAGTTCTTC	CASRVTSGNEQFF
TRBD1	few	TRBV2	TRBJ1-6	TGTGCCAGCAGTCCGCCCGGGACAGGGGATTCACCCCTCCACTTT	CASSPPGTGDSPLHF
TRBD1	-	TRBV10-3	TRBJ2-2	TGTGCCGTCGGGACAGCGAACACCGGGGAGCTGTTTTTT	CAVGTANTGELFF
TRBD2	-	TRBV2	TRBJ2-1	TGTGCCAGCAGTGAGGGCAGCGGGGGCGCCACGGGTGAGCAGTTCTTC	CASSEGSGGATGEQFF
-	once	TRBV5-4	TRBJ2-1	TGTGCCAGCAGTTTAGGGACTTCCGCGACGAACAATGAGCAGTTCTTC	CASSLGTSATNNEQFF
-	-	TRBV12-3/TRBV12-4	TRBJ2-5	TGTGCCAGCAGTTTGGGGCAGCAAGAGACCCAGTACTTC	CASSLGQQETQYF
-	-	TRBV7-6	TRBJ2-1	TGTGCCAGCAGCTCAAGGGGATACGAGCAGTTCTTC	CASSSRGYEQFF
-	-	TRBV5-8	TRBJ2-1	TGTGCCAGCAGGGTGGGGCTAGAATCCTACAATGAGCAGTTCTTC	CASRVGLESYNEQFF
TRBD1	-	TRBV25-1	TRBJ2-1	TGTGCCAGCAGAGGGGACAGGGGACCCTTGGAGCAGTTCTTC	CASRGDRGPLEQFF
-	-	TRBV6-5	TRBJ1-1	TGTGCCAGCAGGATAACAGAGAACACTGAAGCTTTCTTT	CASRITENTEAFF
TRBD2	-	TRBV10-3	TRBJ2-3	TGTGCCATCAGTGGGACTAGAGGGGTCACAGATACGCAGTATTTT	CAISGTRGVTDTQYF